The 17 T cell receptor beta chains below were found in one sample sequenced in a study of T-cell memory formation after mild COVID-19. TCRdb reanalysed the 5' RACE reads using MiXCR and keeps one entry per CDR3 protein. This sample has about 150,000 distinct CDR3 sequences, with roughly a third found just once. Sample: PBMCs or a T cell subset sorted from them (not recorded which). The source is an adult woman who had mild COVID-19 (a few samples of this study predate the infection). Cell type and time point are not known.

CDR3 amino acids: CASSPLGSGVTDTQYF. CDR3 in DNA: TGTGCCAGCAGCCCCCTGGGTAGCGGGGTTACAGATACGCAGTATTTT. The V gene is TRBV5-5, the J gene TRBJ2-3; 8 positions match TRBD2. The V and J ends lost 4 bases and 3 bases, in that order; junction bases with no gene match: 10. The V gene's germline CDR1 is SGHKS and CDR2 YYEKEE (reference sequence). This CDR3 is 16 amino acids long.

A few counts support this clonotype. This chain uses TRBV9 with TRBJ1-2; TRBD1 agrees at 8 bases. V lost 0 bases to trimming and J lost 0 bases; unmatched junction nucleotides: 7. The germline V gene has CDR1 SGDLS and CDR2 YYNGEE. The CDR3 spans 17 residues. The CDR3 protein is CASSVGGTGDPNYGYTF. The CDR3 DNA sequence: TGTGCCAGCAGCGTAGGGGGGACAGGCGACCCTAACTATGGCTACACCTTC.

The J gene is TRBJ2-6, the V gene TRBV7-8; D is uncertain. Trimming removed 4 bases from V and 0 bases from J, with 7 bases in between. From germline, CDR1 is SGHVS and CDR2 FQNEAQ. The CDR3 covers 15 residues. The CDR3 loop reads CASSSLRSGANVLTF. The CDR3 DNA sequence: TGTGCCAGCAGCTCCCTGCGCTCTGGGGCCAACGTCCTGACTTTC.

This chain uses TRBV7-3 with TRBJ2-2, with 7 bases that match TRBD2. V lost 5 bases to trimming and J lost 3 bases; unmatched junction nucleotides: 9. This CDR3 has 16 residues. CDR1 is SGHTA, CDR2 FQGTGA, per germline. CDR3 sequence: CASSPFAGRDTGELFF. The DNA for the CDR3 is TGTGCCAGCAGCCCTTTCGCGGGGAGGGACACCGGGGAGCTGTTTTTT.

The chain joins TRBV24-1 to TRBJ2-1; D remains unclear. CDR1 is KGHDR and CDR2 is SFDVKD in the germline V gene. V lost 4 bases to trimming and J lost 4 bases, with 4 bases between them. The CDR3 contains 12 residues. CDR3 in amino acids: CATSDIYNEQFF. DNA of the CDR3: TGTGCCACCAGTGACATATACAATGAGCAGTTCTTC.

DNA of the CDR3: TGTGCCAGCCCGCGGTTCGACAGAGATCCTTACGAGCAGTACTTC. This translates into CASPRFDRDPYEQYF. The gene calls are TRBV18 and TRBJ2-7, with D possibly TRBD1 on 5 matching bases. V lost 8 bases and J 4 bases, leaving 21 bases between the germline ends. The CDR3 contains 15 residues. Germline assignment: CDR1 KGHSH and CDR2 LQKENI.

The chain links TRBV29-1 to TRBJ2-1; TRBD2 aligns across 7 bases. This CDR3 is built from 15 residues. With V trimmed by 4 bases and J by 2 bases, 8 bases remained unmatched. CDR1 and CDR2 from the germline V gene are SQVTM and ANQGSEA. The CDR3 sequence: CSVGTRASPYNEQFF. For the CDR3, the DNA is TGCAGCGTTGGGACTAGGGCAAGTCCCTACAATGAGCAGTTCTTC.

This chain links TRBV27 with TRBJ2-7; D gene uncertain. Germline CDR1 and CDR2: MNHEY and SMNVEV (reference sequence). Trimming cost V 5 bases and J 1 base, with 6 bases left between them. The CDR3 covers 12 residues. The CDR3 here is CASSPVSYEQYF. The CDR3 nucleotides are TGTGCCAGCAGTCCGGTTTCCTACGAGCAGTACTTC.

The chain uses TRBV20-1 and TRBJ2-5; 9 positions agree with TRBD2. Trimming cost V 4 bases and J 5 bases; bases outside gene matches: 11. Germline V gene lookup returns CDR1 DFQATT and CDR2 SNEGSKA (reference sequence). The CDR3 spans 15 residues. CDR3 in amino acids: CSATSAGGSRETQYF. CDR3 DNA: TGCAGTGCTACCTCGGCGGGAGGGTCGAGGGAGACCCAGTACTTC.

This clonotype occurred a few times. The rearrangement uses TRBV4-2 and TRBJ2-1; 10 bases match TRBD2. The germline CDR1 and CDR2 sequences are LGHNA and YNFKEQ. The CDR3 consists of 15 residues. V lost 0 bases, J lost 9 bases, and 5 bases stayed unmatched. CDR3 sequence reads: CASSQDWPSGGEQFF. The CDR3 DNA reads as TGTGCCAGCAGCCAAGATTGGCCTAGCGGGGGTGAGCAGTTCTTC.

The chain carries TRBV24-1 and TRBJ2-5; 7 bases are shared with TRBD2. From germline, CDR1 is KGHDR and CDR2 SFDVKD. The CDR3 contains 16 residues. V lost 5 bases and J lost 3; bases outside the gene matches: 11. DNA for the CDR3: TGTGCCACCAGTGCCCCTGGTTCAGGGAGGGAAGAGACCCAGTACTTC. It is translated as CATSAPGSGREETQYF.

The chain links TRBV9 to TRBJ2-7; 8 nucleotides line up with TRBD2. Germline trimming cut 0 bases from V and 0 bases from J; bases unmatched to any gene: 2. CDR1 is SGDLS and CDR2 is YYNGEE in the germline V gene. The CDR3 is made up of 15 amino acids. The CDR3 DNA reads TGTGCCAGCAGCGTAGTAGCGGGGCCCTCCTACGAGCAGTACTTC. Translation: CASSVVAGPSYEQYF.

This chain connects TRBV7-9 to TRBJ2-5; maybe TRBD2 (5 bases). V lost 3 bases and J 4 bases, leaving 15 bases between the germline ends. The CDR3 extends over 15 amino acids. Germline CDR1 is SEHNR and CDR2 is FQNEAQ (reference sequence). Here the CDR3 reads CASSFTEGSRETQYF. The DNA of the CDR3 is TGTGCCAGCAGCTTCACAGAGGGAAGCCGAGAGACCCAGTACTTC. Based on the CDR3 plus reference TRBV7-9 and TRBJ2-5, the full variable domain is DTGVSQNPRHKITKRGQNVTFRCDPISEHNRLYWYRQTLGQGPEFLTYFQNEAQLEKSRLLSDRFSAERPKGSFSTLEIQRTEQGDSAMYLCASSFTEGSRETQYFGPGTRLLVL.

V usage is TRBV24-1 and J usage is TRBJ2-1, with D possibly TRBD2 on 5 matching bases. The germline V gene has CDR1 KGHDR and CDR2 SFDVKD. V gave up 9 bases and J gave up 5 bases, with 16 bases separating them. This CDR3 spans 14 amino acids. The CDR3 reads CATWRTGVNNEQFF. In DNA form, the CDR3 reads TGTGCCACCTGGAGAACCGGGGTAAACAATGAGCAGTTCTTC.

This clonotype has more than one count but fewer than ten. J is TRBJ2-3 and V is TRBV7-6; D call uncertain. Germline loops: CDR1 SGHVS, CDR2 FNYEAQ. The V end lost 3 bases, the J end lost 2 bases, and 6 bases lay between the germline ends. The CDR3 has 13 amino acids. DNA of the CDR3: TGTGCCAGCAGCTTTCACCTCACAGATACGCAGTATTTT. This gives the protein CASSFHLTDTQYF.

Judged by abundance, this clonotype is medium-sized. V and J are TRBV5-1 and TRBJ2-3; D remains unclear. V lost 2 bases to trimming and J lost 2 bases, with 9 bases between them. Germline-derived CDR1 and CDR2 are SGHRS and YFSETQ. This CDR3 spans 14 amino acids. This CDR3 is CASSFRQATDTQYF. In DNA, the CDR3 is TGCGCCAGCAGCTTTAGGCAGGCCACAGATACGCAGTATTTT.

This chain links TRBV12-3 or TRBV12-4 with TRBJ1-4; 8 positions agree with TRBD1. V lost 6 bases, J lost 8 bases, and 11 bases stayed unmatched. The CDR3 is made up of 15 amino acids. CDR3: CASRPPGQGREKLFF. The CDR3 DNA reads as TGTGCCAGCAGGCCCCCAGGACAGGGACGCGAAAAACTGTTTTTT.